Following are 15 T cell receptor beta chains from one sample sequenced in a study of cytomegalovirus exposure and HLA in healthy donors. Primers included in the PCR were 60 Vbeta and 13 Jbeta primers. Repertoires were generated with immunoSEQ multiplex PCR, while TCRdb's copy carries only in-frame clones and drops some. The sample has approximately 110,000 clones, under 70% seen once. The sequenced sample consisted of PBMCs. These receptors all stem from a man younger than 40 in good health and CMV-seropositive.

The V gene is TRBV10-3, the J gene TRBJ2-3, with 9 nucleotides matching TRBD2. Germline V gene sequence: CDR1 ENHRY, CDR2 SYGVKD. The CDR3 has 15 amino acids. With V trimmed by 10 bases and J by 2 bases, 10 bases remained unmatched. This CDR3 reads CATRFPGLATDTQYF. In nucleotides, the CDR3 is TGTGCCACCCGGTTCCCGGGACTAGCCACAGATACGCAGTATTTT.

This clone has more than one count but fewer than ten. This chain uses TRBV7-9 with TRBJ2-2; no clear D gene. CDR3 length: 15 residues. Germline CDR1 reads SEHNR; CDR2 reads FQNEAQ (reference sequence). V shed 0 bases and J shed 1 base, with 6 bases lying between them. Here the CDR3 DNA reads TGTGCCAGCAGCTTAGCATCAGGGAACACCGGGGAGCTGTTTTTT. This translates into CASSLASGNTGELFF.

The genes are TRBV29-1 and TRBJ2-1, with TRBD1 as a possible D gene (5 bases). The CDR3 covers 14 residues. CDR1 SQVTM and CDR2 ANQGSEA come from the germline V gene. V lost 0 bases and J lost 7, with 13 bases in between. This chain's CDR3 is CSVEDRAGWNEQFF. In DNA, the CDR3 is TGCAGCGTTGAAGATCGCGCAGGGTGGAATGAGCAGTTCTTC.

V gene TRBV27 combines with J gene TRBJ1-5, with 10 bases fitting TRBD1. The CDR3 is 16 amino acids. In germline, CDR1 is MNHEY, CDR2 SMNVEV (reference sequence). The ends lost 10 bases at V and 2 bases at J; junction bases unmatched: 11. CDR3 nucleotide sequence: TGTGCCACCCAAGAACGGACAGGGGGTCGCAATCAGCCCCAGCATTTT. Protein product: CATQERTGGRNQPQHF.

The V call is TRBV4-1, the J call TRBJ1-1, with 9 bases aligning to TRBD1. The CDR3 totals 15 residues. Germline assignment: CDR1 MGHRA and CDR2 YSYEKL. J was trimmed by 11 bases and V by 3 bases; bases with no gene match: 13. The CDR3 here is CASSHGPGQGRVAFF. In DNA, the CDR3 is TGCGCCAGCAGCCACGGTCCGGGACAGGGTAGAGTCGCTTTCTTT.

The CDR3 is CASSLESASLSYEQYV. CDR3 nucleotide sequence: TGTGCCAGCAGCTTGGAGAGCGCAAGCCTCTCCTACGAGCAGTACGTC. This sequence joins TRBV7-8 and TRBJ2-7; D is undetermined. Germline V gene sequence: CDR1 SGHVS, CDR2 FQNEAQ. The V end lost 3 bases, the J end lost 0 bases, and 15 bases lay between the germline ends. This CDR3 is 16 amino acids long.

The rearrangement links TRBV28 to TRBJ2-7; 8 nucleotides align to TRBD2. The CDR3 loop spans 14 amino acids. V shed 5 bases, J shed 2 bases, and the junction held 5 bases outside the gene matches. The V gene's germline CDR1 is MDHEN and CDR2 SYDVKM. The chain's CDR3 is CASSPPGLAYEQYV. The DNA of the CDR3 is TGTGCCAGCAGTCCCCCGGGACTAGCCTACGAGCAGTACGTC.

A single count supports this clone. The gene calls are TRBV29-1 and TRBJ2-7; 9 nucleotides align to TRBD1. The CDR3 runs 12 residues. The germline gives CDR1 SQVTM, CDR2 ANQGSEA. V lost 7 bases to trimming and J lost 5 bases; unmatched junction nucleotides: 6. The CDR3 spells CSAATGGHEQYV. Here the CDR3 DNA reads TGCAGCGCCGCTACAGGGGGCCACGAGCAGTACGTC.

This clone was found once. The chain joins TRBV18 to TRBJ2-5; 7 nucleotides agree with TRBD1. Germline V gene lookup returns CDR1 KGHSH and CDR2 LQKENI. V lost 4 bases and J lost 5; bases outside the gene matches: 13. This CDR3 contains 16 residues. DNA for the CDR3: TGTGCCAGCTCACGGGAACTTGGACAGGATGAGGAGACCCAGTACTTC. This encodes CASSRELGQDEETQYF.

The chain uses TRBV29-1 and TRBJ1-1; TRBD1 matches at 7 bases. CDR1 and CDR2 (germline): SQVTM, ANQGSEA. CDR3 length: 14 amino acids. Germline trimming cut 7 bases from V and 1 base from J; bases unmatched to any gene: 9. DNA of the CDR3: TGCAGCGCGAATGCAGGGGGATCGAACACTGAAGCTTTCTTT. Protein product: CSANAGGSNTEAFF.

The chain links TRBV6-4 to TRBJ2-1; the match to TRBD1 covers 8 bases. The CDR3 is 15 amino acids. Unmatched junction bases numbered 3, after V lost 5 bases and J lost 0 bases. Germline CDR1 reads MRHNA; CDR2 reads SNTAGT. The CDR3 reads CASSRTGSSYNEQFF. CDR3 nucleotide sequence: TGTGCCAGCAGTAGGACAGGGAGCTCCTACAATGAGCAGTTCTTC.

The rearrangement uses TRBV5-6 and TRBJ2-3; possibly TRBD2 for D (6 bases). V lost 0 bases to trimming and J lost 1 base, with 12 bases between them. The CDR3 consists of 16 residues. Germline V gene data show CDR1 as SGHDT and CDR2 as YYEEEE. CDR3 protein: CASSLEGGTRTDTQYF. For the CDR3, the DNA is TGTGCCAGCAGCTTGGAGGGCGGGACCCGCACAGATACGCAGTATTTT.

The DNA for the CDR3 is TGTGCCTGGAGTACCAACTCACCGGCTTTCTTT. Amino acids: CAWSTNSPAFF. The rearrangement joins TRBV30 to TRBJ1-1; unclear D gene. With 2 bases removed from V and 11 bases from J, the gap between germline ends came to 12 bases. CDR3 length equals 11 residues. Germline V CDR1 and CDR2: GTSNPN, SVGIG (reference sequence).

V and J are TRBV10-3 and TRBJ2-7, with 7 positions matching TRBD2. J was trimmed by 4 bases and V by 0 bases; bases with no gene match: 6. The CDR3 is 15 amino acids. The germline V gene encodes CDR1 ENHRY and CDR2 SYGVKD. CDR3 nucleotides: TGTGCCATCAGTGAGTCGGCTAGCGGATTTTACGAGCAGTACGTC. Translated, it gives CAISESASGFYEQYV.

The rearrangement joins TRBV10-3 to TRBJ2-7, with D maybe TRBD1 (5 bases). Between the trimmed V and J ends, which lost 7 bases and 7 bases, there was a span of 14 bases. The CDR3 extends over 12 amino acids. Germline CDR1 and CDR2: ENHRY and SYGVKD. CDR3 in DNA: TGTGCCATCAAAGGGGATCTCTCAGAGCAGTACTTC. Amino acid sequence: CAIKGDLSEQYF.